This TCR beta chain was sequenced during a study of blood T cells in healthy people across ages. Findings and limits, study-wide: Observed TCR beta diversity showed a strong correlation with the percentage of naive T cells as measured by flow cytometry. With unsorted PBMCs, a conclusive comparison of naive versus antigen-experienced cells was not possible.

They isolated at least 7 million PBMCs from each sample. The V gene end was trimmed by 4 bases and the J gene end by 2 bases; junction bases not matched to a gene: 5. Germline assignment: CDR1 DFQATT and CDR2 SNEGSKA (reference sequence). CDR3 length: 14 residues. The table lists this clonotype with many counts. Its antigen remains unidentified. A second PCR of roughly 7 to 11 cycles used a sample-barcoded 5' primer and a J-beta primer mix. There were at least 3 million CDR3-containing paired-end reads obtained from each sample. TCRdb used MiXCR to reprocess the 5' RACE reads, holding one entry per CDR3 protein. Of hundreds of thousands of distinct CDR3 sequences listed, approximately 52% are singletons.

The receptor was derived from a woman over 75 in good health. Input material: blood. V is TRBV20-1 and J is TRBJ2-3, with TRBD2 matching 8 bases. The CDR3 spells CSAIGGGPTDTQYF. For the CDR3, the DNA is TGCAGTGCTATCGGGGGGGGCCCCACAGATACGCAGTATTTT.